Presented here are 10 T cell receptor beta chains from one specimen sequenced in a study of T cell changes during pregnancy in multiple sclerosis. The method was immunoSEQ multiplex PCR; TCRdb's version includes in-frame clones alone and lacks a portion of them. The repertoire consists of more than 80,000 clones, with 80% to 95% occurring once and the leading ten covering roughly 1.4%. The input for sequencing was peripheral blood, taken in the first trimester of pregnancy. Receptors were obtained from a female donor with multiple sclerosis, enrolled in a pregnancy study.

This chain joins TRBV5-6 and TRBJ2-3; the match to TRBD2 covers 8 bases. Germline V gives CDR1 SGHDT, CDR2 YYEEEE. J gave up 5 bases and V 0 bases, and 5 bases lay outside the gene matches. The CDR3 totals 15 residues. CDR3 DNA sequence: TGTGCCAGCAGCTTGGGACTAGCGCTTAAAGATACGCAGTATTTT. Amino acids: CASSLGLALKDTQYF.

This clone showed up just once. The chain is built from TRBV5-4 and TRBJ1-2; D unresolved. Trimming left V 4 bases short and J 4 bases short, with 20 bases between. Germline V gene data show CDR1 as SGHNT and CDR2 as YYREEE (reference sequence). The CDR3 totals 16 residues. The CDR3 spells CASSPPVGTALYGYTF. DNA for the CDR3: TGTGCCAGCAGCCCCCCCGTAGGTACAGCCCTCTATGGCTACACCTTC.

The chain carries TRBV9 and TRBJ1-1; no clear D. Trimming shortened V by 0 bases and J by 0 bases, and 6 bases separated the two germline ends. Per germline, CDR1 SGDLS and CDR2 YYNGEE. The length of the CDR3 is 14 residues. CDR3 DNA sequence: TGTGCCAGCAGCGTAGAGGAGTTGAACACTGAAGCTTTCTTT. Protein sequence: CASSVEELNTEAFF.

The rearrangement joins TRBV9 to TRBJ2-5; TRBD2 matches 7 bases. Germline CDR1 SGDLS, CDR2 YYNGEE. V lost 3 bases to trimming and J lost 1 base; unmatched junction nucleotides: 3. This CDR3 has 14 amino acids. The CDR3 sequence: CASSGREPQETQYF. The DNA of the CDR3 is TGTGCCAGCAGCGGGCGGGAGCCCCAAGAGACCCAGTACTTC. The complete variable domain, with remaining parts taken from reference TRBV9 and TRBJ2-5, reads DSGVTQTPKHLITATGQRVTLRCSPRSGDLSVYWYQQSLDQGLQFLIQYYNGEERAKGNILERFSAQQFPDLHSELNLSSLELGDSALYFCASSGREPQETQYFGPGTRLLVL.

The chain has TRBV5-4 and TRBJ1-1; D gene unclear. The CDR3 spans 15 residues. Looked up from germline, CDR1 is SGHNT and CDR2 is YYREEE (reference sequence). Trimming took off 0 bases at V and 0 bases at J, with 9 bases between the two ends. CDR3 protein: CASSLGGYLNTEAFF. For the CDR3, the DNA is TGTGCCAGCAGCTTGGGAGGGTATCTGAACACTGAAGCTTTCTTT.

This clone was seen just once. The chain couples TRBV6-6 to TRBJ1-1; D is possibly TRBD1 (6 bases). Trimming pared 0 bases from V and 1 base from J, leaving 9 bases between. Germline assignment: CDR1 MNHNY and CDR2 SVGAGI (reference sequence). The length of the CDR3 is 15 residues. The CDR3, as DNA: TGTGCCAGCAGTTACTCGGGGGGGGCGAACACTGAAGCTTTCTTT. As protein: CASSYSGGANTEAFF.

CDR3 bases: TGTGCCATCAGAACGGGTAGCGGGAGAGTAGATACGCAGTATTTT. Protein sequence: CAIRTGSGRVDTQYF. The chain joins TRBV10-3 to TRBJ2-3; 9 nucleotides match TRBD2. The CDR3 spans 15 residues. The germline CDR1 and CDR2 sequences are ENHRY and SYGVKD. Trimming cost V 6 bases and J 5 bases; bases outside gene matches: 9.

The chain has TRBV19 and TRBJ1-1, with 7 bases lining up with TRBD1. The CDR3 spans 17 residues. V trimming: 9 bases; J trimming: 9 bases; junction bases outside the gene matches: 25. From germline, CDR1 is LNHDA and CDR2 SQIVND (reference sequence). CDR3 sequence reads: CASQLPEEGGPRFKAFF. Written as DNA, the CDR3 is TGTGCCAGCCAACTACCTGAAGAAGGGGGCCCTCGGTTTAAAGCTTTCTTT.

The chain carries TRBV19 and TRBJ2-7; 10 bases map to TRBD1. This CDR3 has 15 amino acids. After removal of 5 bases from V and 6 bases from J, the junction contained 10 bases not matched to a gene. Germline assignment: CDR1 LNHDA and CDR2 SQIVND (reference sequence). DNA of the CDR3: TGTGCCAGTAGTTTTGAACCGGGACAGGGGATCGAGCAGTACTTC. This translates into CASSFEPGQGIEQYF.

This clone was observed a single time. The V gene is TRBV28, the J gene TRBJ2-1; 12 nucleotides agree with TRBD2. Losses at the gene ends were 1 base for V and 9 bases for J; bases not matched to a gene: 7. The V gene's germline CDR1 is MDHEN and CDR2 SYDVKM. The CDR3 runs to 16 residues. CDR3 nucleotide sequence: TGTGCCAGCAGTTTATCATCTAGCGGGAGGGCCCTTGAGCAGTTCTTC. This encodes CASSLSSSGRALEQFF.